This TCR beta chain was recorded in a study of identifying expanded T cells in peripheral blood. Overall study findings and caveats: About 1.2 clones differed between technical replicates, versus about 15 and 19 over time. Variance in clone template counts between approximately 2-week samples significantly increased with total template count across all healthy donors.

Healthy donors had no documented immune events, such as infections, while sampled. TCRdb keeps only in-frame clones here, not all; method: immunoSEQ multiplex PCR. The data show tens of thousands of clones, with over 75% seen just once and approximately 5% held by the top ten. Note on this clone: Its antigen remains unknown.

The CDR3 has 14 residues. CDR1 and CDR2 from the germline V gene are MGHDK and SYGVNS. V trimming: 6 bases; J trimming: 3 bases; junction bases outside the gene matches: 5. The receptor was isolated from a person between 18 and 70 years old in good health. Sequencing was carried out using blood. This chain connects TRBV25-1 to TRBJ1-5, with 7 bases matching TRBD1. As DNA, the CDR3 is TGTGCCAGCAGCGCACAGGGGAACAATCAGCCCCAGCATTTT. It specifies CASSAQGNNQPQHF.